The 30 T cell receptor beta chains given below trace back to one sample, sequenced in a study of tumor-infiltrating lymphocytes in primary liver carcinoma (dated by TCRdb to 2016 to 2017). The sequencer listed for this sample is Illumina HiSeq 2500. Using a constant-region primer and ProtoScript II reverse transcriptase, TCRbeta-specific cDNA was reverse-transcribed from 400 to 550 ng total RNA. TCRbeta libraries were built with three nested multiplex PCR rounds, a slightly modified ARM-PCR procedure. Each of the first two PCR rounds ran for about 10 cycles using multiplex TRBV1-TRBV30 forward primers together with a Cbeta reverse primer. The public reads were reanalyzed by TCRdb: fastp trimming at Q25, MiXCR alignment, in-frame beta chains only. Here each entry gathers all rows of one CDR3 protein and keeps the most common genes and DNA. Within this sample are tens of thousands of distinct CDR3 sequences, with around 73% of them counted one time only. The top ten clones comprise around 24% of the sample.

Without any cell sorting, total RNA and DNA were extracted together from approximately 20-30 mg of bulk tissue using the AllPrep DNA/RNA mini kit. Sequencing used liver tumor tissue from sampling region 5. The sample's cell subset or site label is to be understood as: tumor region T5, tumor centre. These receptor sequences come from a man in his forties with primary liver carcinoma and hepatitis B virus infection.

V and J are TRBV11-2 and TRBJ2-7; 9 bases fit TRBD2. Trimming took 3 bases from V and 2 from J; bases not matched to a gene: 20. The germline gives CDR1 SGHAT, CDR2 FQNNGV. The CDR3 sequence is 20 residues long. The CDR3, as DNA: TGTGCCAGCAGCTTGAGGGAAGGGAGGACTAGCGAGCTCAGCCCCTACGAGCAGTACTTC. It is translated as CASSLREGRTSELSPYEQYF.

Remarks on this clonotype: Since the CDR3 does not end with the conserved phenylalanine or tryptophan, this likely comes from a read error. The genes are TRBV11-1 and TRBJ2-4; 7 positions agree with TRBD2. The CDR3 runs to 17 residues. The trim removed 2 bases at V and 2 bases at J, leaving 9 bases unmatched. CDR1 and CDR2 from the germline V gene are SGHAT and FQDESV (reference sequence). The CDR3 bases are TGTGCCAGCAGCTTATCCGGGACTATCGGGACCAAAAACATTCAGTACTAC. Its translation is CASSLSGTIGTKNIQYY.

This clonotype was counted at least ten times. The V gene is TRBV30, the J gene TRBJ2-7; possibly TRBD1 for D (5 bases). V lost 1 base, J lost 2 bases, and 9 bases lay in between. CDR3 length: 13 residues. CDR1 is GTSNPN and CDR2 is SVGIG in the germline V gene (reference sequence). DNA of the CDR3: TGTGCCTGGAGTGGAGGCAGGGCCTACGAGCAGTACTTC. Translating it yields CAWSGGRAYEQYF.

Here the CDR3 DNA reads TGTGCCAGCAGTTACGGGGCACCCTGCGAGCAGTACTTC. This encodes CASSYGAPCEQYF. V is TRBV6-2 or TRBV6-3 and J is TRBJ2-7, with D possibly being TRBD1 (5 bases). Germline CDR1 MNHEY, CDR2 SVGEGT. V lost 2 bases and J lost 6, with 11 bases in between. CDR3 length: 13 amino acids.

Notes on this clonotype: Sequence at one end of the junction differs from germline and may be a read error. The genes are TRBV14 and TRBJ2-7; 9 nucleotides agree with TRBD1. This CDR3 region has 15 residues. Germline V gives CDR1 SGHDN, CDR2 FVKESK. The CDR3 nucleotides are TGTGCCAGCAGTCAACCGGGACAGGGCTCCTACGAGCAATACTTC. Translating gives CASSQPGQGSYEQYF.

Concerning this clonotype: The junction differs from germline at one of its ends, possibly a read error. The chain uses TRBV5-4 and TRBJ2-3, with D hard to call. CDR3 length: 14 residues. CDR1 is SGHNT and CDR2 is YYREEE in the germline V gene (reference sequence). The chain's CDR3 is CPSSPNPSKDTQYF. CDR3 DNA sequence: TGTCCCAGCAGCCCGAACCCAAGCAAAGATACGCAGTATTTT.

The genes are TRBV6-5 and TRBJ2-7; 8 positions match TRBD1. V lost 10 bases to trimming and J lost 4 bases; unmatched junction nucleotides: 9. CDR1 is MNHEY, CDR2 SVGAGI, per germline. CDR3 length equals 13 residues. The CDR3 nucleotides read TGTGCCAACAGGGGGACTGGCGATTACGAGCAGTACTTC. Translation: CANRGTGDYEQYF.

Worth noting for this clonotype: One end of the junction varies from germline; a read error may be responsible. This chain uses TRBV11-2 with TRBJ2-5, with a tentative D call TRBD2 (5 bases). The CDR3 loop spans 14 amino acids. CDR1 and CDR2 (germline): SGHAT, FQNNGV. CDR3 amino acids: CASSLYTDRETRYF. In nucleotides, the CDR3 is TGTGCCAGCAGCTTATACACGGATAGGGAGACCCGGTACTTC.

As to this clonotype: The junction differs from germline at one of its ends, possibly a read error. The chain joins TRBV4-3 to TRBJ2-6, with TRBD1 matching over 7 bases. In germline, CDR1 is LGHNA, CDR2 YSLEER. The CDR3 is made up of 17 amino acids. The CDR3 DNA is TGCGCCAGTAGCCAATCCGGGACAGAGGCCGGGACCAACGTCCTGACCTTC. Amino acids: CASSQSGTEAGTNVLTF.

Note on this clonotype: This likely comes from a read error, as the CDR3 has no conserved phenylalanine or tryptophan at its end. The chain's CDR3 is CASSSSRDWANVLTS. DNA for the CDR3: TGTGCCAGCAGCTCCAGCAGGGACTGGGCCAACGTCCTGACTTCC. This sequence joins TRBV5-8 and TRBJ2-6, with D possibly TRBD2 on 6 matching bases. The CDR3 covers 15 residues. The germline V and J ends were trimmed by 3 bases and 5 bases, with 12 bases remaining between them. Germline loops: CDR1 SGHTS, CDR2 YDEGEE.

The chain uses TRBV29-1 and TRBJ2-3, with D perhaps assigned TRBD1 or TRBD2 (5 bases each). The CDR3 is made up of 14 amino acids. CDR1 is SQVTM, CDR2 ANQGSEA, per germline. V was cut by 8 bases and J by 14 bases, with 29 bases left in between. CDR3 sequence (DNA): TGCAGCACACCGGGACGGGGAAGCACAGATACACGGTATTTT. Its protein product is CSTPGRGSTDTRYF.

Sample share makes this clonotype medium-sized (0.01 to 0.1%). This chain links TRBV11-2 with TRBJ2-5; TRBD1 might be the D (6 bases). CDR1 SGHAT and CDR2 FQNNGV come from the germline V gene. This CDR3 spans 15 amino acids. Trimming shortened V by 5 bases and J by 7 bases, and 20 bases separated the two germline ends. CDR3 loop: CASSPRSAPGVTQYF. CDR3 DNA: TGTGCCAGCAGCCCCCGGTCAGCCCCAGGGGTGACCCAGTACTTC.

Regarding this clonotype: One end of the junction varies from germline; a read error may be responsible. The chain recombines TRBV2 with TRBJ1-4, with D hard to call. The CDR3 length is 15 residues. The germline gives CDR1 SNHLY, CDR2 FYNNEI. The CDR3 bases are TGTGCCAGCAGGACCCCTGGACTGGGGAAGGAAAAACTGCTTTTT. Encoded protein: CASRTPGLGKEKLLF.

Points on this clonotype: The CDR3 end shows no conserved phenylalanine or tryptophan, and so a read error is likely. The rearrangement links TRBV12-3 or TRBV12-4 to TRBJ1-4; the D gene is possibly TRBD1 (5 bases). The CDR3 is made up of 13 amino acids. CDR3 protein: CARSLAGTEKLFL. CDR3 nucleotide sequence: TGTGCCAGAAGTTTAGCAGGGACTGAAAAACTGTTTCTT.

The CDR3 nucleotides are TGCAGTGCTTGGGCCCAGGGCGGGCAACCCCAGCATTTT. Amino acids: CSAWAQGGQPQHF. The chain recombines TRBV20-1 with TRBJ1-5, with D perhaps TRBD1 (5 bases). This CDR3 has 13 amino acids. Trimming left V 5 bases short and J 10 bases short, with 18 bases between. Germline V gene lookup returns CDR1 DFQATT and CDR2 SNEGSKA (reference sequence).

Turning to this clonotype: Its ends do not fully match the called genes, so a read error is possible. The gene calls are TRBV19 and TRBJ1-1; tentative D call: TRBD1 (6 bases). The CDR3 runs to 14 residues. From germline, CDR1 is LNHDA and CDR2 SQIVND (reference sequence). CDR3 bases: TGTGCTAGTAATATCTGGGGGCTGGACACTGAAGCTTTCTTT. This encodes CASNIWGLDTEAFF.

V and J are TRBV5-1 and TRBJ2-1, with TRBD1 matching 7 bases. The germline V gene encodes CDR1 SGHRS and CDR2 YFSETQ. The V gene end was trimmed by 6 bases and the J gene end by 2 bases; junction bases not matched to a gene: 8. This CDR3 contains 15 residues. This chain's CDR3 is CASMEGGAAYNEQFF. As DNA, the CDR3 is TGCGCCAGCATGGAAGGGGGCGCCGCCTACAATGAGCAGTTCTTC.

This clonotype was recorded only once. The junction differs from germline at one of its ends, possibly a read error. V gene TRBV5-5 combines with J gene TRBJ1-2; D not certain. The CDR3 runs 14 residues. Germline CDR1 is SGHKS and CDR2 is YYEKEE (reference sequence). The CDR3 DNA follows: TGTGCCAGCAGCGCTGTGACACTTAACTACGGCTACACCTTC. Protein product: CASSAVTLNYGYTF.

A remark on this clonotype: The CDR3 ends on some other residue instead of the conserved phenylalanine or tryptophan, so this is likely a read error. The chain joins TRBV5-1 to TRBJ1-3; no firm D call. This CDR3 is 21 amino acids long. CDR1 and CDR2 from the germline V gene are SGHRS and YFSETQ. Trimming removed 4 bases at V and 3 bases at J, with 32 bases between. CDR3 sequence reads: CASSLTPQGSRPDRFGNTIYS. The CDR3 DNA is TGCGCCAGCAGCCTGACCCCACAAGGGAGCAGACCCGACCGATTTGGAAACACCATATATTCT.

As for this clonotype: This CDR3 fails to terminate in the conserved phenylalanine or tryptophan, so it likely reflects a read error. The CDR3 nucleotides are TGTGTCAGCAGCTTAGACCGGACAGTTCTAGCCAAAAACATTCAGTACTCC. It yields the protein CVSSLDRTVLAKNIQYS. The chain joins TRBV11-2 to TRBJ2-4; D is perhaps TRBD1 (6 bases). The germline gives CDR1 SGHAT, CDR2 FQNNGV. This CDR3 has 17 amino acids.

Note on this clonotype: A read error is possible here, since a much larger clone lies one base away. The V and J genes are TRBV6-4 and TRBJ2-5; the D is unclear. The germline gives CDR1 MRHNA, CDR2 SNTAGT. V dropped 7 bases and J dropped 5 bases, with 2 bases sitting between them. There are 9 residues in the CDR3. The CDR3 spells CASNETQYF. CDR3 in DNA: TGTGCCAGCAATGAGACCCAGTACTTC.

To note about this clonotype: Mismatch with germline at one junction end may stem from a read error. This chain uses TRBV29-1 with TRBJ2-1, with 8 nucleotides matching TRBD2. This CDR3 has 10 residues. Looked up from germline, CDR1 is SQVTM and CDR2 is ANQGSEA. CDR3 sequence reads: CSVLREGQSF. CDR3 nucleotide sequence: TGTAGCGTTCTCCGGGAGGGGCAGTCCTTC.

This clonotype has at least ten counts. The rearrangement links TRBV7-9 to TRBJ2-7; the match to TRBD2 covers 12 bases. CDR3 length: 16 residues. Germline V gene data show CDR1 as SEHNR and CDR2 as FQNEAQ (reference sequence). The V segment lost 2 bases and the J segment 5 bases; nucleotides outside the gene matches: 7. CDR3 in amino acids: CASSLTTTSGRNEQYF. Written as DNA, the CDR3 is TGTGCCAGCAGCTTAACGACGACTAGCGGGAGAAACGAGCAGTACTTC.

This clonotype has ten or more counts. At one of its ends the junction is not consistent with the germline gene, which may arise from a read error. DNA for the CDR3: TGTGCCGGCAGCTTGTCCCAGCACACTGAAGCTTTCTTT. It codes for CAGSLSQHTEAFF. The V and J genes are TRBV5-6 and TRBJ1-1; D is unresolved. The CDR3 is made up of 13 amino acids. The V gene's germline CDR1 is SGHDT and CDR2 YYEEEE.

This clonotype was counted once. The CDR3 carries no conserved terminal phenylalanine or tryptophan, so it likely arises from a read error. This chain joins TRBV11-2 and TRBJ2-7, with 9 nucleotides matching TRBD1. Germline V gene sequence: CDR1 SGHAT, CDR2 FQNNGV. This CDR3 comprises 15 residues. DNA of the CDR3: TGTGCCAGAAGCTTACGATGGACAGGGGAAAGCGAGCAGTACCTC. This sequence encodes CARSLRWTGESEQYL.

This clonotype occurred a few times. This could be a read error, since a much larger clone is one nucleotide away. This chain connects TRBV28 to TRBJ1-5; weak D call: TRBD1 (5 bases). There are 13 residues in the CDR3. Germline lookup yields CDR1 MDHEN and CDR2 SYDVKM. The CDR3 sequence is CASIWGMGQSQHF. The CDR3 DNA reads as TGTGCCAGCATTTGGGGGATGGGTCAGTCCCAGCATTTT.

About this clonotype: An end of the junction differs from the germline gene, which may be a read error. The CDR3 region is CANSPGERAYEQYF. CDR3 bases: TGTGCCAACAGCCCCGGGGAGAGGGCCTACGAGCAGTACTTC. V gene TRBV7-9 combines with J gene TRBJ2-7, with a possible D match to TRBD2 (5 bases). CDR1 and CDR2 (germline): SEHNR, FQNEAQ (reference sequence). There are 14 residues in the CDR3.

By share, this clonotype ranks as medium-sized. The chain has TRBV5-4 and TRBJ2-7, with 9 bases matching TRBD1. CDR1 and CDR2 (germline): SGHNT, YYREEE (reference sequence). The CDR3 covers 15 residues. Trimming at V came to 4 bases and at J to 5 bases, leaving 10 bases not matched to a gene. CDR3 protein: CASSPTGTGINEQYF. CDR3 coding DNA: TGTGCCAGCAGCCCAACCGGGACAGGGATCAACGAGCAGTACTTC.

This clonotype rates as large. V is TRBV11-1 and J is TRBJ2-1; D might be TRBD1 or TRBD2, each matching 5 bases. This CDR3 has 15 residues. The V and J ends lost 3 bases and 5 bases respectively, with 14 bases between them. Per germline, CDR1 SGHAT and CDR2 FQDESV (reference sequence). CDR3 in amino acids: CASSFQGPLDNEQFF. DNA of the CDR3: TGTGCCAGCAGCTTCCAGGGACCGCTGGACAATGAGCAGTTCTTC.

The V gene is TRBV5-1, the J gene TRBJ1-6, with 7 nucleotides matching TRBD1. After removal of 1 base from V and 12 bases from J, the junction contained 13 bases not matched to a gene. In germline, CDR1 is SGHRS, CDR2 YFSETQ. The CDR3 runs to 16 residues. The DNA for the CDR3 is TGCGCCAGCAGCTTGAACAGGGGAAATAACAGTTTACCCCTCCACTTT. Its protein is CASSLNRGNNSLPLHF.